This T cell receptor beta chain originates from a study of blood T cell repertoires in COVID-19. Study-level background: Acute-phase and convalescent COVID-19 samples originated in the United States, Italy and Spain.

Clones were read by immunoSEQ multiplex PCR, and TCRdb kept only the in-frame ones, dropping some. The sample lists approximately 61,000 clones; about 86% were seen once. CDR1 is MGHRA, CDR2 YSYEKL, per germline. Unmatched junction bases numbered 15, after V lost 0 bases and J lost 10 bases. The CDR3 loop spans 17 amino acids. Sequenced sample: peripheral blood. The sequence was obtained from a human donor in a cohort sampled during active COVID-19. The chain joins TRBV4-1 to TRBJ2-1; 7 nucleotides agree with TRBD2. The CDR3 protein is CASSQDRGSSQNGEQFF. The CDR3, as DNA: TGCGCCAGCAGCCAAGATCGCGGGAGTTCCCAGAATGGGGAGCAGTTCTTC.